This T cell receptor beta chain was documented in a study of cytomegalovirus exposure and HLA in healthy donors (TCRdb year 2017). Context from the whole study: A later analysis indicated that the roughly 130 validation repertoires were generated on the platform also employed for the approximately 690 repertoires of the first cohort. Besides the first cohort of around 670 subjects, a separate validation cohort made up of over a hundred different subjects was used. The study combined high-throughput TCR immunosequencing, statistical association of individual TCRs with disease status, and machine learning to predict cytomegalovirus infection status. The study aimed to test whether signatures of past pathogen exposure could be identified by cataloging public T cell receptors. General study outcomes and caveats: The study gave a list of some 150 TCR beta chains associated with cytomegalovirus. Most TCR sequences were observed very rarely across donors, whereas some public TCRs were present in many individuals. It was suggested by the authors that the approach could potentially be generalized to other disease states and immunological phenotypes. The classifier was reported to diagnose cytomegalovirus status with high specificity and sensitivity in both the original and validation cohorts. In vitro tests confirmed that a few of the cytomegalovirus-associated TCR beta chains recognize cytomegalovirus antigens. A later analysis had no HLA typing for the validation cohort, so co-occurrence there was scored across all 120 repertoires. Of the cluster scores, around 95% were above 0 in a later analysis, which found that TCRs clustered in the first cohort also tended to co-occur in the roughly 130 validation repertoires.

As encoded in the germline V gene (reference sequence), CDR1 is PRHDT while CDR2 is FYEKMQ. Including cysteine and phenylalanine, the CDR3 has 12 amino acids. Solely the CDR3 DNA is kept, with 36 bases framed from the first base. V has 6 bases trimmed and J has 7 bases trimmed; junction bases matching no gene number 5. Receptors were amplified or captured by the immunoSEQ multiplex PCR assay. The paper's data handling went like this. A statistical classification framework was built to diagnose cytomegalovirus status from the catalog of TCR beta chain sequences. TCRdb took over this immuneACCESS table, retaining in-frame rearrangements with V and J assigned. Such tables are incomplete; in checked studies, under half of the missing clones stem from an unresolved V gene, and the remainder is unexplained. That table supplies the V and J calls and clone size; D and trimming were determined from the DNA. This sample is represented by about 360,000 clones; 80% to 90% of them were singletons. The ten largest make up approximately 0.8% of the sample.

The donors belonged to the validation cohort of about 120 subjects, which was separate from the roughly 700-subject first cohort. Notes on this clone: It has no known antigen specificity. No much larger clonotype is one base removed from it; base qualities were not supplied.

Sequenced: PBMCs. The rearrangement combines TRBV13 with TRBJ2-7; 8 middle bases align to TRBD2. This TCR was sampled from a woman younger than 35 in good health and CMV-seronegative. The CDR3 here reads CASRRAGEEQYF. The sequenced DNA is TGTGCCAGCAGGCGAGCGGGAGAAGAGCAGTACTTC.